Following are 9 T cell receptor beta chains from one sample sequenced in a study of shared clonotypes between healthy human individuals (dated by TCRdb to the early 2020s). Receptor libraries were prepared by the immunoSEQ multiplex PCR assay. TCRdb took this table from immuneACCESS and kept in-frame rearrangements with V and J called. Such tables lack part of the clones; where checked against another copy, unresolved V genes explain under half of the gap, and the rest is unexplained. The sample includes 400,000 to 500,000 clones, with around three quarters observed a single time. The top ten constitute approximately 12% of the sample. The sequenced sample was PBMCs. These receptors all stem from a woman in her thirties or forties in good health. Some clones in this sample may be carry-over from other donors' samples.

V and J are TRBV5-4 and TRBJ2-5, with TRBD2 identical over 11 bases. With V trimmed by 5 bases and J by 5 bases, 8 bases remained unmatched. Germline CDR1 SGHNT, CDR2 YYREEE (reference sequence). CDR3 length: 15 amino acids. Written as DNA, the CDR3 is TGTGCCAGCAGTGTACTAGCGGGAGTTTATGAGACCCAGTACTTC. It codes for CASSVLAGVYETQYF. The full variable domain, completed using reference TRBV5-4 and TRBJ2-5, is ETGVTQSPTHLIKTRGQQVTLRCSSQSGHNTVSWYQQALGQGPQFIFQYYREEENGRGNFPPRFSGLQFPNYSSELNVNALELDDSALYLCASSVLAGVYETQYFGPGTRLLVL.

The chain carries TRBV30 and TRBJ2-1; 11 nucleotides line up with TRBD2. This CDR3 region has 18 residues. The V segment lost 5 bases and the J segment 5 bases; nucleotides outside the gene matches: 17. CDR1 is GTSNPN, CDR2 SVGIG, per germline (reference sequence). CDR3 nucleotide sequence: TGTGCCTGGTGCCTGTCACTAGCGGGAGTTATGTGTAACAATGAGCAGTTCTTC. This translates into CAWCLSLAGVMCNNEQFF.

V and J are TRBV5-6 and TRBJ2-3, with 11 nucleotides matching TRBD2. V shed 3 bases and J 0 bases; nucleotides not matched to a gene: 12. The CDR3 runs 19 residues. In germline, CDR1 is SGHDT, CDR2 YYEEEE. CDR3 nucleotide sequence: TGTGCCAGCAGCTCCCGTAGTAGCGGGGGGGTACTTAGCACAGATACGCAGTATTTT. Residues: CASSSRSSGGVLSTDTQYF.

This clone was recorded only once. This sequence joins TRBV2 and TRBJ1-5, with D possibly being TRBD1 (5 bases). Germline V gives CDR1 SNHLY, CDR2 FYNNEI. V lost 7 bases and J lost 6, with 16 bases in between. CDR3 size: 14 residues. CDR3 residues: CASTSTQGGQPQHF. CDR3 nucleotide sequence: TGTGCCAGCACGAGCACCCAGGGCGGTCAGCCCCAGCATTTT. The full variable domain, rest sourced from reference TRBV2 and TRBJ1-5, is EPEVTQTPSHQVTQMGQEVILRCVPISNHLYFYWYRQILGQKVEFLVSFYNNEISEKSEIFDDQFSVERPDGSNFTLKIRSTKLEDSAMYFCASTSTQGGQPQHFGDGTRLSIL.

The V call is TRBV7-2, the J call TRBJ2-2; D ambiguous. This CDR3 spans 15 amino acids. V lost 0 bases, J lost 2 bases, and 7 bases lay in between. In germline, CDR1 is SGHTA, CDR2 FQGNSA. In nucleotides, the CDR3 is TGTGCCAGCAGCTTAGCGACTTTTAACACCGGGGAGCTGTTTTTT. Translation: CASSLATFNTGELFF. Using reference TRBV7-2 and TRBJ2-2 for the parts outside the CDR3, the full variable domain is GAGVSQSPSNKVTEKGKDVELRCDPISGHTALYWYRQSLGQGLEFLIYFQGNSAPDKSGLPSDRFSAERTGGSVSTLTIQRTQQEDSAVYLCASSLATFNTGELFFGEGSRLTVL.

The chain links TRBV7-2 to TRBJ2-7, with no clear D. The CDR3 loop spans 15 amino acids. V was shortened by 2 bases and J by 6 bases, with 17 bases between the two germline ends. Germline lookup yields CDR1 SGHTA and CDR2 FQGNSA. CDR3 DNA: TGTGCCAGCAGCTTAAGGTCGCTTCTTCCGTCCGAGCAGTACTTC. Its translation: CASSLRSLLPSEQYF.

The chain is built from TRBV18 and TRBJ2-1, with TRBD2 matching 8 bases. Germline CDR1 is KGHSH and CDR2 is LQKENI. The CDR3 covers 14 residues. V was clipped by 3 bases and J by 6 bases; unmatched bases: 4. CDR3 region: CASSPREGLNEQFF. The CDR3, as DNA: TGTGCCAGCTCACCCCGGGAGGGGCTCAATGAGCAGTTCTTC.

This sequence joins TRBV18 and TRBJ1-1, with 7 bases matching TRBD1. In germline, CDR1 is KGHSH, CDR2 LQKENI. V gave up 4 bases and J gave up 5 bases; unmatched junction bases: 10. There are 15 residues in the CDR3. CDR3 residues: CASSLDEQGRTEAFF. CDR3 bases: TGTGCCAGCTCACTAGACGAACAGGGGAGGACTGAAGCTTTCTTT.

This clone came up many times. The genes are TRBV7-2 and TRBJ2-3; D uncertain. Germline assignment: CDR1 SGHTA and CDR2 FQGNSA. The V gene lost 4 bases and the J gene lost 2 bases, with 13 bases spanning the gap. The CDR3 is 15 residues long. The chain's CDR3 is CASSWERTFTDTQYF. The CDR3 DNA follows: TGTGCCAGCAGCTGGGAACGGACCTTCACAGATACGCAGTATTTT.